This is a list of T cell receptor beta chains from one sample in a study of blood T cell repertoires in COVID-19. The protocol was immunoSEQ multiplex PCR, while the TCRdb copy is restricted to in-frame clones and leaves out a portion. Of 95,000 to 150,000 clones in the sample, about four fifths were seen once. The source material was peripheral blood. The receptors were gathered from a human donor in a cohort sampled during active COVID-19. The CDR3 runs from the conserved cysteine through the conserved F or W. D genes are given only for firm matches. Not all rows give a size; the values are once, few, many and, for expanded clones, a class.

j_call v_call d_call clone_size cdr3_aa cdr3_nt
TRBJ1-1 TRBV28 . . CASSPGGSYTEAFF TGTGCCAGCAGTCCGGGAGGGAGTTACACTGAAGCTTTCTTT
TRBJ1-3 TRBV25-1 . . CASSVSSGNTIYF TGTGCCAGCAGTGTGTCGTCTGGAAACACCATATATTTT
TRBJ2-7 TRBV28 TRBD1 . CASSFDREAYEQYF TGTGCCAGCAGTTTTGACAGGGAAGCCTACGAGCAGTACTTC
TRBJ1-3 TRBV11-2 . . CASSLVRGGAGNTIYF TGTGCCAGCAGCTTAGTACGAGGGGGAGCTGGAAACACCATATATTTT
TRBJ2-7 TRBV5-1 TRBD2 . CASSLGLAGSYEQYF TGCGCCAGCAGCTTGGGACTAGCGGGGTCCTACGAGCAGTACTTC
TRBJ2-2 TRBV19 . once CASRDTYNTGELFF TGTGCCAGTAGGGACACGTATAACACCGGGGAGCTGTTTTTT
TRBJ1-1 TRBV5-6 . . CASTPGGGRTEAFF TGTGCCAGCACCCCCGGGGGGGGGCGGACTGAAGCTTTCTTT
TRBJ1-4 TRBV4-3 TRBD1 . CASSQQGALNEKLFF TGCGCCAGCAGCCAACAGGGGGCCCTTAATGAAAAACTGTTTTTT
TRBJ2-1 TRBV19 . once CASSPSNSANSFF TGTGCCAGTAGTCCCTCTAATAGCGCGAATTCGTTCTTC
TRBJ1-2 TRBV19 TRBD1 . CASSRQGDYGYTF TGTGCCAGTAGTCGCCAGGGGGACTATGGCTACACCTTC
TRBJ1-5 TRBV4-2 TRBD1 . CASSLRTGGGNQPQHF TGTGCCAGCAGCCTCCGGACAGGGGGCGGAAATCAGCCCCAGCATTTT
TRBJ2-3 TRBV19 . . CASSMVGPDTQYF TGTGCCAGTAGTATGGTGGGGCCAGATACGCAGTATTTT
TRBJ1-4 TRBV6-5 . . CASSYSYRDGEKLFF TGTGCCAGCAGTTACTCGTACAGGGATGGTGAAAAACTGTTTTTT
TRBJ1-5 TRBV18 . . CASSPGAGQPQHF TGTGCCAGCTCGCCAGGGGCAGGTCAGCCCCAGCATTTT
TRBJ1-6 TRBV5-1 TRBD1 . CASSLNGQGDSYNSPLHF TGCGCCAGCAGCTTGAACGGACAGGGTGACTCCTATAATTCACCCCTCCACTTT
TRBJ2-1 TRBV3-1/TRBV3-2 TRBD2 . CASSPTGTSGGAHNEQFF TGTGCCAGCAGCCCGACCGGGACTAGCGGGGGGGCGCACAATGAGCAGTTCTTC
TRBJ2-7 TRBV6-5 . . CASSQGGTGYEQYF TGTGCCAGCAGCCAAGGCGGGACGGGTTACGAGCAGTACTTC
TRBJ2-1 TRBV10-1 TRBD2 . CASSPGGYNEQFF TGCGCCAGCAGTCCGGGAGGTTACAATGAGCAGTTCTTC
TRBJ1-6 TRBV3-1/TRBV3-2 . . CASSQDRLTTSGSPLHF TGTGCCAGCAGCCAAGATCGCCTGACAACCAGCGGTTCACCCCTCCACTTT
TRBJ2-1 TRBV19 TRBD2 . CASSIAGSGGAYNEQFF TGTGCCAGTAGTATAGCAGGTAGCGGGGGGGCTTACAATGAGCAGTTCTTC
TRBJ2-7 TRBV11-2 . . CASSPPGSYEQYF TGTGCCAGCAGCCCTCCAGGCTCCTACGAGCAGTACTTC
TRBJ1-5 TRBV6-5 TRBD1 . CASTPTGAPNQPQHF TGTGCCAGCACCCCTACAGGGGCCCCTAATCAGCCCCAGCATTTT
TRBJ2-3 TRBV10-3 TRBD2 . CAISVRGGAIPDTQYF TGTGCCATCAGTGTCCGCGGGGGGGCGATTCCCGATACGCAGTATTTT
TRBJ2-7 TRBV6-1 TRBD1 . CASSEGWTGTYEQYF TGTGCCAGCAGTGAAGGGTGGACAGGGACCTACGAGCAGTACTTC
TRBJ1-3 TRBV12-3/TRBV12-4 . . CASRLQENTIYF TGTGCCAGCAGACTACAGGAAAACACCATATATTTT
TRBJ2-1 TRBV2 TRBD2 . CASNRGLAGVNEQFF TGTGCCAGCAATAGGGGACTAGCGGGGGTGAATGAGCAGTTCTTC
TRBJ2-5 TRBV19 . . CASSPDHRGGQETQYF TGTGCCAGTAGCCCCGACCACCGAGGCGGTCAAGAGACCCAGTACTTC
TRBJ1-1 TRBV4-1 TRBD1 . CASSQVGTGGTEAFF TGCGCCAGCAGCCAAGTGGGGACAGGGGGCACTGAAGCTTTCTTT
TRBJ2-7 TRBV5-1 TRBD1 . CASSKGTEAYEQYF TGCGCCAGCAGCAAAGGGACAGAGGCCTACGAGCAGTACTTC
TRBJ2-7 TRBV11-2 TRBD1 . CASSFQGQGLEQYF TGTGCCAGCAGCTTTCAAGGACAGGGCCTCGAGCAGTACTTC
TRBJ1-6 TRBV28 TRBD1 . CASSLGQGSSPLHF TGTGCCAGCAGTCTCGGACAGGGGAGTTCACCCCTCCACTTT
TRBJ2-1 TRBV7-8 . . CASSPQGPGPGVNEQFF TGTGCCAGCAGCCCCCAAGGTCCAGGCCCCGGGGTCAATGAGCAGTTCTTC
TRBJ1-5 TRBV7-8 TRBD1 . CASSSGTGGTNQPQHF TGTGCCAGCAGCTCCGGGACAGGGGGGACTAATCAGCCCCAGCATTTT
TRBJ2-3 TRBV19 TRBD1 . CASSILSRGLHSTDTQYF TGTGCCAGTAGTATCCTCTCCAGGGGGCTACATAGCACAGATACGCAGTATTTT
TRBJ2-2 TRBV4-1 . . CASSPGTLLGGELFF TGCGCCAGCAGCCCAGGGACTCTCCTGGGCGGGGAGCTGTTTTTT
TRBJ2-3 TRBV19 . . CASSKTRGDTQYF TGTGCCAGTAGTAAAACTAGGGGGGATACGCAGTATTTT
TRBJ1-5 TRBV19 . . CASSYSRAGGNQPQHF TGTGCCAGTAGTTATTCCCGGGCGGGGGGCAATCAGCCCCAGCATTTT
TRBJ1-5 TRBV28 TRBD1 . CASSPYGQGGQPQHF TGTGCCAGCAGTCCCTACGGACAGGGTGGACAGCCCCAGCATTTT
TRBJ2-1 TRBV19 . . CASSPSGLVDEQFF TGTGCCAGTAGTCCTTCGGGACTCGTCGATGAGCAGTTCTTC
TRBJ2-2 TRBV9 . . CASSVDRGAGELFF TGTGCCAGCAGCGTAGATAGGGGCGCCGGGGAGCTGTTTTTT
TRBJ2-3 TRBV7-9 . . CAGEGGVDTQYF TGTGCCGGCGAGGGCGGGGTCGATACGCAGTATTTT
TRBJ2-1 TRBV23-1 . . CAELLKNGSYNEQFF TGCGCCGAGCTCTTAAAAAATGGCTCCTACAATGAGCAGTTCTTC